Presented here are 17 T cell receptor beta chains from one specimen sequenced in a study of blood T cell repertoires in COVID-19. The method was immunoSEQ multiplex PCR; TCRdb's version includes in-frame clones alone and lacks a portion of them. This table has over 400,000 clones, around nine tenths appearing once. Specimen: PBMCs or T cells enriched from blood (not recorded which). These receptors all come from a woman aged 55-75 years who had recovered from COVID-19.

This sequence joins TRBV6-5 and TRBJ1-3; 7 bases agree with TRBD1. The V segment lost 6 bases and the J segment 3 bases; nucleotides outside the gene matches: 8. Germline V gives CDR1 MNHEY, CDR2 SVGAGI. The CDR3 has 15 amino acids. The CDR3 DNA is TGTGCCAGCAGACATGGGACAGACCTTGGAAACACCATATATTTT. It encodes CASRHGTDLGNTIYF.

The V gene is TRBV29-1, the J gene TRBJ1-1, with 9 bases fitting TRBD1. The trim removed 7 bases at V and 0 bases at J, leaving 3 bases unmatched. In germline, CDR1 is SQVTM, CDR2 ANQGSEA. The CDR3 runs to 13 residues. The CDR3 DNA reads as TGCAGCGCCGGACAGGGGATGAACACTGAAGCTTTCTTT. This translates into CSAGQGMNTEAFF.

The chain uses TRBV28 and TRBJ2-7, with TRBD1 identical over 10 bases. The CDR3 runs to 17 residues. Germline V CDR1 and CDR2: MDHEN, SYDVKM. The trim removed 5 bases at V and 0 bases at J, leaving 10 bases unmatched. The CDR3, as DNA: TGTGCCAGCAGTCGGACAGGGGGACCCTGGAGCTCCTACGAGCAGTACGTC. Its protein is CASSRTGGPWSSYEQYV.

This clone has only one observation. The genes are TRBV6-5 and TRBJ2-5; a possible D gene is TRBD2 (5 bases). The length of the CDR3 is 15 residues. The germline V gene encodes CDR1 MNHEY and CDR2 SVGAGI. Between the trimmed V and J ends, which lost 6 bases and 5 bases, there was a span of 19 bases. The CDR3 nucleotides are TGTGCCAGCAGCCACTGGACTCCTATCGGGGAGACCCAGTACTTC. Translating gives CASSHWTPIGETQYF.

V gene TRBV6-4 combines with J gene TRBJ1-1, with D tentatively TRBD1 (5 bases). The V gene lost 3 bases and the J gene lost 0 bases, with 5 bases spanning the gap. Germline V gene sequence: CDR1 MRHNA, CDR2 SNTAGT. This CDR3 region has 13 residues. The CDR3 region has the DNA TGTGCCAGCAGTGAGGGGCTGAACACTGAAGCTTTCTTT. Amino acids: CASSEGLNTEAFF.

This clone occurred a few times. The J gene is TRBJ1-6, the V gene TRBV3-1 (or the pseudogene TRBV3-2); D perhaps matches TRBD1 (6 bases). The CDR3 is made up of 15 amino acids. Trimming pared 1 base from V and 10 bases from J, leaving 14 bases between. CDR1 and CDR2 (germline): LGHDT, YNNKEL (reference sequence). In DNA form, the CDR3 reads TGTGCCAGCAGCCAAGGGGACACCATAGGGTCACCCCTCCACTTT. The encoded protein is CASSQGDTIGSPLHF.

In DNA form, the CDR3 reads TGCAGCTCGTCGACTAGCGGGGGGCCTGTTGTGGGTACAGATACGCAGTATTTT. As protein: CSSSTSGGPVVGTDTQYF. The chain employs TRBV29-1 and TRBJ2-3; 13 nucleotides line up with TRBD2. The CDR3 is 18 amino acids. Germline CDR1 reads SQVTM; CDR2 reads ANQGSEA. V dropped 8 bases and J dropped 3; count of bases not matched to a gene: 17.

The chain is built from TRBV9 and TRBJ2-6, with 8 bases aligning to TRBD1. V lost 3 bases and J lost 4; bases outside the gene matches: 6. The CDR3 is 16 residues long. Germline V CDR1 and CDR2: SGDLS, YYNGEE. This chain's CDR3 is CASSAQGAGGANVLTF. The CDR3 coding sequence is TGTGCCAGCAGCGCTCAGGGGGCAGGCGGGGCCAACGTCCTGACTTTC.

This clone has just one count. V is TRBV24-1 and J is TRBJ2-5; D possibly corresponds to TRBD1 (6 bases). V was pared by 2 bases and J by 5 bases, with 14 bases between. There are 15 residues in the CDR3. Germline CDR1 and CDR2: KGHDR and SFDVKD. CDR3 coding DNA: TGTGCCACCAGTGATTCGGCAGGGGAAGGGGAGACCCAGTACTTC. Its protein product is CATSDSAGEGETQYF.

This chain connects TRBV27 to TRBJ2-7; weak D call: TRBD1 (6 bases). Deletions cut 5 bases from V and 0 bases from J, with 8 bases between. The CDR3 covers 13 residues. CDR1 is MNHEY, CDR2 SMNVEV, per germline (reference sequence). The CDR3 nucleotides read TGTGCCAGCAGTCCCAGGGGCTCCTACGAGCAGTACTTC. This codes for CASSPRGSYEQYF.

The chain is built from TRBV5-1 and TRBJ1-4; 8 bases match TRBD1. J lost 10 bases, V lost 4 bases, and 6 bases had no gene match. The CDR3 extends over 13 amino acids. CDR1 and CDR2 (germline): SGHRS, YFSETQ. CDR3 coding DNA: TGCGCCAGCAGCCCACAGGGGGGGGGAAAACTGTTTTTT. Protein: CASSPQGGGKLFF.

V gene TRBV7-9 combines with J gene TRBJ2-2; the match to TRBD2 covers 8 bases. The CDR3 extends over 15 amino acids. Per the germline V gene, CDR1 is SEHNR and CDR2 is FQNEAQ (reference sequence). After removal of 11 bases from V and 1 base from J, the junction contained 9 bases not matched to a gene. The chain's CDR3 is CAPGGGQENTGELFF. For the CDR3, the DNA is TGTGCCCCCGGGGGGGGGCAGGAGAACACCGGGGAGCTGTTTTTT.

For this clone: In the same sample, other DNA sequences code for this CDR3. The chain recombines TRBV6-5 with TRBJ2-7, with 9 bases matching TRBD1. V lost 0 bases to trimming and J lost 6 bases; unmatched junction nucleotides: 3. The CDR3 is made up of 14 amino acids. CDR1 MNHEY and CDR2 SVGAGI come from the germline V gene. The CDR3 spells CASSYSDRGGEQYF. CDR3 nucleotides: TGTGCCAGCAGTTACTCCGACAGGGGGGGCGAGCAGTACTTC.

The chain employs TRBV7-9 and TRBJ2-3; D is unresolved. The V gene's germline CDR1 is SEHNR and CDR2 FQNEAQ (reference sequence). The CDR3 contains 14 residues. Trimming stripped 2 bases from V and 2 bases from J, with 8 bases between. CDR3 nucleotide sequence: TGTGCCAGCAGCTTATCGTATTTCACAGATACGCAGTATTTT. Its translation is CASSLSYFTDTQYF.

The rearrangement joins TRBV7-9 to TRBJ1-1, with 7 bases lining up with TRBD1. After removal of 1 base from V and 0 bases from J, the junction contained 5 bases not matched to a gene. The CDR3 length is 16 residues. CDR1 is SEHNR, CDR2 FQNEAQ, per germline (reference sequence). CDR3 nucleotide sequence: TGTGCCAGCAGCTTAGGTCCGGGACAGATGAACACTGAAGCTTTCTTT. This codes for CASSLGPGQMNTEAFF. Variable domain in full (rest from reference TRBV7-9 and TRBJ1-1): DTGVSQNPRHKITKRGQNVTFRCDPISEHNRLYWYRQTLGQGPEFLTYFQNEAQLEKSRLLSDRFSAERPKGSFSTLEIQRTEQGDSAMYLCASSLGPGQMNTEAFFGQGTRLTVV.

The chain recombines TRBV6-4 with TRBJ2-2; 7 positions match TRBD1. Unmatched junction bases numbered 7, after V lost 7 bases and J lost 5 bases. The CDR3 covers 14 residues. From germline, CDR1 is MRHNA and CDR2 SNTAGT. The CDR3 nucleotides are TGTGCCAGCAAGTCGTCAGGGGGTACCGGGGAGCTGTTTTTT. The encoded protein is CASKSSGGTGELFF.

The rearrangement uses TRBV25-1 and TRBJ1-1; possible D gene TRBD1, 5 bases. Germline V gives CDR1 MGHDK, CDR2 SYGVNS. The V and J ends lost 5 bases and 5 bases respectively, with 18 bases between them. This CDR3 spans 15 amino acids. CDR3 bases: TGTGCCAGCAGTCCAACCGGCCAGGGTGTTACTGAAGCTTTCTTT. Translation gives CASSPTGQGVTEAFF.